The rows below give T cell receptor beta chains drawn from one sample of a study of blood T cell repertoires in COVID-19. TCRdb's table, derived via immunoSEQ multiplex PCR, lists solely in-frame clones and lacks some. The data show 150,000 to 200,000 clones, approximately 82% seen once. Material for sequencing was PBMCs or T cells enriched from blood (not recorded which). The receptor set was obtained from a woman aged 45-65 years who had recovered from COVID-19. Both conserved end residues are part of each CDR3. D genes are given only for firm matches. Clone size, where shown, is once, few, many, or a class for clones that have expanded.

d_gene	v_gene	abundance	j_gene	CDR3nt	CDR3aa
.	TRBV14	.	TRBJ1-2	TGTGCCAGCAGCCACTCGACAGAACCGAAAAGGGACTACACCTTC	CASSHSTEPKRDYTF
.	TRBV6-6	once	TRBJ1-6	TGTGCCAGCACCATGGGAAGGGGAAATTCACCCCTCCACTTT	CASTMGRGNSPLHF
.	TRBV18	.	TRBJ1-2	TGTGCCAGCTCACCAGACAGAGGCGGCTACACCTTC	CASSPDRGGYTF
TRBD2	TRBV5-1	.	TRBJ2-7	TGCGCCAGCAGCTTGGGTTTGGCTAGCGGGAAGTCCTACGAGCAGTACTTC	CASSLGLASGKSYEQYF
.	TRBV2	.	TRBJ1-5	TGTGCCAGCAGCCAAACTACTTACAGGGCCAATCAGCCCCAGCATTTT	CASSQTTYRANQPQHF
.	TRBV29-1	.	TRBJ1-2	TGCAGCTGTGCGGTTGGGGGCTACTATGGCTACACCTTC	CSCAVGGYYGYTF
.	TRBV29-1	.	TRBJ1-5	TGCAGCGTTAGGACCCAGGGGAATCAGCCCCAGCATTTT	CSVRTQGNQPQHF
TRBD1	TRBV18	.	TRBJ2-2	TGTGCCAGCTCAGCGGGTGGACAGGGGGCCGCCGGGGAGCTGTTTTTT	CASSAGGQGAAGELFF
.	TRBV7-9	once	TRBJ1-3	TGTGCCAGCAGCTCCCTGGGGGGGAGCTCTGGAAACACCATATATTTT	CASSSLGGSSGNTIYF
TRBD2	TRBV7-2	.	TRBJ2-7	TGTGCCAGCAGCCCCCTTTCAGGGCCGGGGGGTATCTACGAGCAGTACTTC	CASSPLSGPGGIYEQYF